What follows is one T cell receptor (beta chain) and its context. The antigen is undetermined. Germline CDR1 is GTSNPN and CDR2 is SVGIG (reference sequence). The length of the CDR3 is 14 residues. The data derive from a study of cytomegalovirus exposure and HLA in healthy donors. Study-wide background: Under 85% of 300 to 450 genotyped donors fell in the Caucasian-associated ancestry cluster. Broader study findings: Later analysis demonstrated an association between a missense DCLRE1C variant and TCR beta V- and J-gene trimming.

The PCR had 60 Vbeta and 13 Jbeta primers. Assay: immunoSEQ multiplex PCR; the TCRdb copy retains only in-frame clones and omits some. Of about 100,000 clones listed, around 74% are singletons. Donors sampled were nominally healthy, though unrecorded immune exposures were likely. The material sequenced was PBMCs. The receptor's source is a male donor in good health and CMV-seropositive. This chain joins TRBV30 and TRBJ2-5; 7 nucleotides align to TRBD1. The J call is doubtful: the DNA matches TRBJ2-7 better. The CDR3 DNA sequence: TGTGCCTGGAAGGGGGCAGGGGGAAGGAGCGAGCAGTACTTC. This gives the protein CAWKGAGGRSEQYF.